This T cell receptor (beta chain) was found in a study of T cell repertoires in cytomegalovirus infection. Study background: Public TCR beta signatures marked donors with CMV infection and the matching HLA.

V lost 5 bases to trimming and J lost 11 bases; unmatched junction nucleotides: 11. CDR3 length: 15 amino acids. Germline V lookup: CDR1 MNHNS, CDR2 SASEGT. The study, taken as a whole, reports: Cumulated frequencies of public TCR beta families served to identify carriers of CMV plus the relevant HLA. Predominance within the ex vivo response was attributable to HLA-C-restricted CMV-specific TCR beta clonotypes.

TCRdb re-called the reads through MiXCR, storing one row per CDR3 protein. The sample consists of hundreds of thousands of distinct CDR3 sequences, around 10% of them appearing once. This clonotype was found many times. The antigen is unknown. The specimen was PBMCs. V gene TRBV6-1 combines with J gene TRBJ2-2; 10 bases fit TRBD2. The receptor's source is a human donor in good health (CMV status not recorded). Some clones in this sample may be carry-over from other donors' samples. For the CDR3, the DNA is TGTGCCAGCAGTCCAGCGGGGGGGCTCCTCCACGAGCTGTTTTTT. Amino acids: CASSPAGGLLHELFF.